One and the same sample provided the 18 T cell receptor beta chains below, sequenced in a study of immune heterogeneity within non-small cell lung tumors. Bulk tumor genomic DNA was the template, and each sample received 600 ng. While surgery was under way, several biopsies spaced far apart were taken per primary tumor. The study cohort was described as untreated, and its members had newly diagnosed non-small cell lung cancer. They went on to have curative surgery. Amplification of TCR beta CDR3 was performed by multiplex PCR with 32 V and 13 J primers. TCRdb ran MiXCR on the multiplex PCR reads and lists one entry per CDR3 protein. The data show fewer than 11,000 distinct CDR3 sequences, with about 25% seen just once and roughly 30% held by the top ten. The source material was lung tumor tissue. Receptor source: a woman in her forties or fifties with non-small cell lung cancer.

This clonotype is medium-sized within its sample. The chain couples TRBV6-1 to TRBJ1-6; D call uncertain. Trimming removed 1 base at V and 7 bases at J, with 8 bases between. CDR3 size: 14 residues. CDR1 and CDR2 from the germline V gene are MNHNS and SASEGT. This chain's CDR3 is CASSEVELNSPLHF. CDR3 in DNA: TGTGCCAGCAGTGAAGTGGAGTTAAATTCACCCCTCCACTTT.

Many counts were recorded for this clonotype. The genes are TRBV11-3 and TRBJ2-3, with D maybe TRBD1 (5 bases). Germline V gives CDR1 SGHNT, CDR2 YENEEA. V lost 4 bases and J 4 bases, leaving 12 bases between the germline ends. The CDR3 covers 14 residues. The DNA for the CDR3 is TGTGCCAGCAGCTCACGAGACAGTCCAGATACGCAGTATTTT. Translation gives CASSSRDSPDTQYF.

In its sample, this clonotype ranks as medium-sized. The chain combines TRBV5-1 with TRBJ2-7; D remains unclear. The V end lost 6 bases, the J end lost 0 bases, and 10 bases lay between the germline ends. The CDR3 spans 13 residues. Germline loops: CDR1 SGHRS, CDR2 YFSETQ. The CDR3 region is CASNQAPSYEQYF. In nucleotides, the CDR3 is TGCGCCAGCAATCAGGCTCCCTCCTACGAGCAGTACTTC.

V is TRBV9 and J is TRBJ2-3; D possibly corresponds to TRBD1 (5 bases). CDR3 length: 13 amino acids. Germline CDR1 SGDLS, CDR2 YYNGEE. V gave up 4 bases and J gave up 4 bases, with 10 bases separating them. As DNA, the CDR3 is TGTGCCAGCAGCTGCCAGGGCCCAGATACGCAGTATTTT. Translating it yields CASSCQGPDTQYF. Combining the CDR3 with reference TRBV9 and TRBJ2-3 gives the whole variable domain DSGVTQTPKHLITATGQRVTLRCSPRSGDLSVYWYQQSLDQGLQFLIQYYNGEERAKGNILERFSAQQFPDLHSELNLSSLELGDSALYFCASSCQGPDTQYFGPGTRLTVL.

This clonotype was seen at least ten times. The CDR3: CASATGQTNSPLHF. CDR3 nucleotide sequence: TGCGCCAGTGCCACGGGACAGACTAATTCACCCCTCCACTTT. The chain employs TRBV5-1 and TRBJ1-6, with 7 bases matching TRBD1. This CDR3 is built from 14 residues. From germline, CDR1 is SGHRS and CDR2 YFSETQ. Unmatched junction bases numbered 8, after V lost 8 bases and J lost 6 bases.

In regard to this clonotype: A much larger clone is a single base away; this may be a read error. The chain recombines TRBV3-1 with TRBJ1-1, with 7 bases identical to TRBD1. Germline assignment: CDR1 LGHDT and CDR2 YNNKEL (reference sequence). The CDR3 length is 16 residues. As DNA, the CDR3 is TGTGCCAGCAGCGGAGACGGGACAGCCATGAACACTAAAGCTTTCTTT. Its protein is CASSGDGTAMNTKAFF.

This clonotype was recorded many times. V is TRBV7-8 and J is TRBJ2-7, with TRBD1 as a possible D gene (5 bases). V was clipped by 1 base and J by 2 bases, with 9 bases between them. The CDR3 consists of 14 residues. The V gene's germline CDR1 is SGHVS and CDR2 FQNEAQ. CDR3 sequence reads: CASSLVWGPYEQYF. In nucleotides, the CDR3 is TGTGCCAGCAGCTTAGTGTGGGGCCCCTACGAGCAGTACTTC.

This clonotype was recorded at least ten times. J is TRBJ1-2 and V is TRBV7-2; D unresolved. CDR1 is SGHTA, CDR2 FQGNSA, per germline. With 5 bases removed from V and 0 bases from J, the gap between germline ends came to 13 bases. The CDR3 sequence is 15 residues long. The CDR3 DNA reads as TGTGCCAGCAGCCTCATTGGGAGAGCTAACTATGGCTACACCTTC. This gives the protein CASSLIGRANYGYTF.

In its sample, this clonotype ranks as medium-sized (0.01 to 0.1%). J is TRBJ2-6 and V is TRBV7-8; 7 bases are shared with TRBD1. In germline, CDR1 is SGHVS, CDR2 FQNEAQ. The CDR3 loop spans 16 amino acids. V trimming: 5 bases; J trimming: 0 bases; junction bases outside the gene matches: 4. This CDR3 reads CASSMRDSSGANVLTF. The CDR3, as DNA: TGTGCCAGCAGCATGAGGGACAGCTCTGGGGCCAACGTCCTGACTTTC.

The chain has TRBV6-2 or TRBV6-3 and TRBJ2-7, with D perhaps given as TRBD1 or TRBD2 (5 bases each). The CDR3 loop spans 13 amino acids. Looked up from germline, CDR1 is MNHEY and CDR2 is SVGEGT. The V end lost 2 bases, the J end lost 4 bases, and 9 bases lay between the germline ends. The CDR3 reads CASSYGTEYEQYF. CDR3 DNA sequence: TGTGCCAGCAGTTACGGGACGGAATACGAGCAGTACTTC.

This chain links TRBV5-5 with TRBJ1-5; no definite D call. Germline CDR1 SGHKS, CDR2 YYEKEE (reference sequence). The V and J ends lost 5 bases and 0 bases respectively, with 9 bases between them. The CDR3 contains 14 residues. In nucleotides, the CDR3 is TGTGCCAGCAGGGGAGGAAATAGCAATCAGCCCCAGCATTTT. It is translated as CASRGGNSNQPQHF.

This clonotype was counted ten times or more. The V and J genes are TRBV6-1 and TRBJ1-1, with 8 bases fitting TRBD1. CDR3 length: 13 amino acids. Trimming cost V 5 bases and J 10 bases; bases outside gene matches: 9. The germline V gene has CDR1 MNHNS and CDR2 SASEGT. In DNA, the CDR3 is TGTGCCAGCAGTCAACAGGGGGTCCGTGTAGCTTTCTTT. The encoded protein is CASSQQGVRVAFF.

Many counts were recorded for this clonotype. This sequence joins TRBV18 and TRBJ2-3; D is uncertain. The germline CDR1 and CDR2 sequences are KGHSH and LQKENI. This CDR3 has 15 residues. Trimming removed 3 bases from V and 2 bases from J, with 12 bases in between. Here the CDR3 DNA reads TGTGCCAGCTCACCTGGGAATCAGATCACAGATACGCAGTATTTT. Its translation is CASSPGNQITDTQYF.

This clonotype has a count of ten or more. This sequence joins TRBV7-9 and TRBJ2-1; TRBD2 matches 9 bases. Unmatched junction bases numbered 9, after V lost 2 bases and J lost 10 bases. CDR3 length equals 15 residues. Germline V CDR1 and CDR2: SEHNR, FQNEAQ (reference sequence). This CDR3 is CASSLFTPSGTEQFF. As DNA, the CDR3 is TGTGCCAGCAGCTTATTCACGCCTAGCGGGACCGAGCAGTTCTTC.

In its sample, this clonotype was seen once. J is TRBJ2-7 and V is TRBV6-2 or TRBV6-3; a weak D match, TRBD2 (5 bases). From germline, CDR1 is MNHEY and CDR2 SVGEGT. V lost 7 bases, J lost 6 bases, and 13 bases lay in between. The CDR3 is made up of 12 amino acids. CDR3 coding DNA: TGTGCCAGCACTCCTCCCCGGGGCGAGCAGTACTTC. Protein product: CASTPPRGEQYF.

The CDR3 spells CASLRQGVTDTQYF. The CDR3 DNA reads as TGTGCCAGCTTAAGGCAGGGCGTAACAGATACGCAGTATTTT. The chain employs TRBV12-3 or TRBV12-4 and TRBJ2-3; TRBD1 is a possible D gene (5 bases). This CDR3 is built from 14 residues. V dropped 8 bases and J dropped 3 bases, with 15 bases sitting between them.

In its sample, this clonotype was seen many times. The CDR3 coding sequence is TGTGCCAGCAGCTATTTCGGAAACACCATATATTTT. Encoded protein: CASSYFGNTIYF. The chain couples TRBV11-2 to TRBJ1-3, with D unclear. V lost 4 bases and J 4 bases, leaving 5 bases between the germline ends. The V gene's germline CDR1 is SGHAT and CDR2 FQNNGV. The CDR3 spans 12 residues.

Comments on this clonotype: One junction end disagrees with the germline gene, perhaps due to a read error. The V and J genes are TRBV9 and TRBJ2-1; 8 bases line up with TRBD2. The CDR3 is made up of 14 amino acids. CDR1 and CDR2 from the germline V gene are SGDLS and YYNGEE. Here the CDR3 reads CASAHSGGYSEQFF. CDR3 DNA sequence: TGTGCCAGCGCCCACAGCGGGGGTTACAGTGAGCAGTTCTTC. The variable domain in full, completed from reference TRBV9 and TRBJ2-1, reads DSGVTQTPKHLITATGQRVTLRCSPRSGDLSVYWYQQSLDQGLQFLIQYYNGEERAKGNILERFSAQQFPDLHSELNLSSLELGDSALYFCASAHSGGYSEQFFGPGTRLTVL.